The 27 T cell receptor beta chains below were found in one sample sequenced in a study of T cell changes during pregnancy in multiple sclerosis. Using immunoSEQ multiplex PCR, the repertoire was profiled, and TCRdb retains in-frame clones only, with some absent. In the table there are around 29,000 clones, over 85% of which are singletons. Sequences were derived from CD4+ T cells from peripheral blood mononuclear cells, sampled in the first trimester of pregnancy. These receptors came from a female donor with multiple sclerosis, enrolled in a pregnancy study.

The rearrangement uses TRBV7-9 and TRBJ2-1, with TRBD2 matching over 9 bases. This CDR3 is 15 amino acids long. V lost 0 bases, J lost 6 bases, and 3 bases stayed unmatched. Germline V lookup: CDR1 SEHNR, CDR2 FQNEAQ (reference sequence). The CDR3 protein is CASSLAAGGPNEQFF. In DNA, the CDR3 is TGTGCCAGCAGCTTAGCGGCGGGGGGGCCCAATGAGCAGTTCTTC.

The chain is built from TRBV7-2 and TRBJ2-5; D is possibly TRBD1 (5 bases). The germline gives CDR1 SGHTA, CDR2 FQGNSA. The CDR3 length is 15 residues. The V end lost 1 base, the J end lost 0 bases, and 9 bases lay between the germline ends. The CDR3: CASSLGTWYQETQYF. The CDR3, as DNA: TGTGCCAGCAGCTTAGGGACATGGTACCAAGAGACCCAGTACTTC.

The J gene is TRBJ2-1, the V gene TRBV2, with 9 bases identical to TRBD2. Germline values: CDR1 SNHLY, CDR2 FYNNEI. Losses at the gene ends were 6 bases for V and 8 bases for J; bases not matched to a gene: 8. The CDR3 sequence is 14 residues long. The CDR3: CASRPGLASHEQFF. The CDR3 DNA reads as TGTGCCAGCAGACCGGGACTAGCTTCCCATGAGCAGTTCTTC.

V is TRBV4-3 and J is TRBJ2-3; 11 nucleotides match TRBD2. There are 18 residues in the CDR3. Germline CDR1 and CDR2: LGHNA and YSLEER. Unmatched junction bases numbered 6, after V lost 0 bases and J lost 1 base. CDR3 coding DNA: TGCGCCAGCAGCCAAGATTACCTAGCGGGGGGACGCACAGATACGCAGTATTTT. Protein sequence: CASSQDYLAGGRTDTQYF.

This clone appeared once. The V and J genes are TRBV19 and TRBJ2-7, with D unresolved. V was cut by 10 bases and J by 6 bases, with 19 bases left in between. Germline loops: CDR1 LNHDA, CDR2 SQIVND (reference sequence). There are 13 residues in the CDR3. The chain's CDR3 is CATSSLDFSEQYF. CDR3 bases: TGTGCCACCAGTAGCCTCGACTTCAGCGAGCAGTACTTC. The full variable domain, rest sourced from reference TRBV19 and TRBJ2-7, is DGGITQSPKYLFRKEGQNVTLSCEQNLNHDAMYWYRQDPGQGLRLIYYSQIVNDFQKGDIAEGYSVSREKKESFPLTVTSAQKNPTAFYLCATSSLDFSEQYFGPGTRLTVT.

The rearrangement uses TRBV23-1 and TRBJ2-7, with TRBD1 matching 8 bases. TRBV23-1 is classed as an ORF, of uncertain function. The junction had 18 bases not matched to a gene; V was cut back by 0 bases and J by 8 bases. The CDR3 extends over 18 amino acids. The chain's CDR3 is CASSQSKVATGARRKQYF. CDR3 nucleotide sequence: TGCGCCAGCAGTCAATCGAAGGTAGCGACAGGGGCGCGACGGAAGCAGTACTTC.

The chain employs TRBV10-3 and TRBJ1-6; 8 bases are shared with TRBD1. The CDR3 contains 13 residues. V shed 11 bases, J shed 8 bases, and the junction held 8 bases outside the gene matches. In germline, CDR1 is ENHRY, CDR2 SYGVKD. This chain's CDR3 is CAARTGFDSPLHF. CDR3 DNA: TGTGCCGCCCGGACAGGGTTTGATTCACCCCTCCACTTT.

The V and J genes are TRBV28 and TRBJ2-3; no clear D. Germline V gene data show CDR1 as MDHEN and CDR2 as SYDVKM. V was shortened by 0 bases and J by 3 bases, with 13 bases between the two germline ends. The CDR3 covers 16 residues. The CDR3 region has the DNA TGTGCCAGCAGTTTATGGGTGGCAGGTGAGACAGATACGCAGTATTTT. It codes for CASSLWVAGETDTQYF.

This clone was counted once. J is TRBJ2-5 and V is TRBV27; TRBD2 might be the D (7 bases). The germline CDR1 and CDR2 sequences are MNHEY and SMNVEV (reference sequence). The ends were cut back, 0 bases at V and 8 bases at J, with 19 bases in the middle. CDR3 size: 16 residues. DNA for the CDR3: TGTGCCAGCAGTTTATCGAGTGAGGGGGGGACTGGAACCCAGTACTTC. This sequence encodes CASSLSSEGGTGTQYF.

This clone was counted between two and nine times. The chain uses TRBV2 and TRBJ1-5; D is uncertain. CDR1 is SNHLY and CDR2 is FYNNEI in the germline V gene. This CDR3 region has 14 residues. Between the trimmed V and J ends, which lost 6 bases and 7 bases, there was a span of 16 bases. CDR3 sequence reads: CASSADGGRQPQHF. CDR3 nucleotide sequence: TGTGCCAGCAGCGCGGACGGAGGGCGACAGCCCCAGCATTTT.

Only a few counts were recorded for this clone. In DNA, the CDR3 is TGTGCCAGCAGCTTCACGGGGGGCACTGAAGCTTTCTTT. It encodes CASSFTGGTEAFF. The rearrangement links TRBV11-3 to TRBJ1-1, with D possibly being TRBD1 (5 bases). Between the trimmed V and J ends, which lost 3 bases and 4 bases, there was a span of 9 bases. CDR3 length equals 13 residues. Germline CDR1 is SGHNT and CDR2 is YENEEA.

This sequence joins TRBV5-1 and TRBJ2-3; 7 positions match TRBD1. From germline, CDR1 is SGHRS and CDR2 YFSETQ. With 2 bases clipped from V and 1 base from J, the junction kept 4 bases outside the gene matches. The CDR3 contains 15 residues. This chain's CDR3 is CASSLGQVGTDTQYF. The CDR3 region has the DNA TGCGCCAGCAGCTTAGGACAGGTCGGCACAGATACGCAGTATTTT.

The chain combines TRBV19 with TRBJ1-2; 9 bases line up with TRBD1. This CDR3 is 14 amino acids long. The trim removed 1 base at V and 7 bases at J, leaving 4 bases unmatched. Germline values: CDR1 LNHDA, CDR2 SQIVND (reference sequence). The DNA for the CDR3 is TGTGCCAGTAGTATAGGCACAGGGGGCTTTGGCTACACCTTC. It is translated as CASSIGTGGFGYTF.

The chain uses TRBV6-5 and TRBJ2-1, with a weak D call TRBD2 (5 bases). V lost 2 bases to trimming and J lost 6 bases, with 14 bases between them. Germline CDR1 MNHEY, CDR2 SVGAGI. This CDR3 has 15 amino acids. Here the CDR3 DNA reads TGTGCCAGCAGTTACAGTGAGGGAGTGGGCAATGAGCAGTTCTTC. Protein product: CASSYSEGVGNEQFF.

The rearrangement links TRBV14 to TRBJ1-1; D uncertain. This CDR3 region has 13 residues. The germline V gene encodes CDR1 SGHDN and CDR2 FVKESK. V shed 1 base and J shed 7 bases, with 10 bases lying between them. The CDR3 coding sequence is TGTGCCAGCAGCCAAGTGGAGTCCCGTGAAGCTTTCTTT. This codes for CASSQVESREAFF.

V gene TRBV7-9 combines with J gene TRBJ1-1, with D tentatively TRBD1 (6 bases). This CDR3 has 13 amino acids. Germline values: CDR1 SEHNR, CDR2 FQNEAQ (reference sequence). The V and J ends lost 6 bases and 3 bases respectively, with 11 bases between them. The CDR3 nucleotides read TGTGCCAGCAGACAGGGACGGGACACTGAAGCTTTCTTT. This gives the protein CASRQGRDTEAFF.

Concerning this clone: A junction boundary mismatches the germline segment, possibly from a read error. This chain uses TRBV4-3 with TRBJ1-1; TRBD1 is a possible D gene (5 bases). Germline CDR1 and CDR2: LGHNA and YSLEER. The length of the CDR3 is 14 residues. This CDR3 is CASRQETENTEAFF. The CDR3 nucleotides are TGCGCCAGCCGCCAGGAGACAGAGAACACTGAAGCTTTCTTT.

V is TRBV18 and J is TRBJ1-4; 8 bases agree with TRBD1. Germline assignment: CDR1 KGHSH and CDR2 LQKENI. CDR3 length: 15 residues. With V trimmed by 4 bases and J by 3 bases, 4 bases remained unmatched. The CDR3 bases are TGTGCCAGCTCACTTCTACAGGGGGCTAATGAAAAACTGTTTTTT. This codes for CASSLLQGANEKLFF.

The rearrangement uses TRBV15 and TRBJ2-3; 10 bases fit TRBD1. The CDR3 is made up of 15 amino acids. The trim removed 8 bases at V and 4 bases at J, leaving 9 bases unmatched. In germline, CDR1 is LNHNV, CDR2 YYDKDF (reference sequence). CDR3 protein: CATVAGDRGADTQYF. CDR3 DNA sequence: TGTGCCACCGTTGCGGGGGACAGGGGAGCAGATACGCAGTATTTT. Based on the CDR3 plus reference TRBV15 and TRBJ2-3, the full variable domain is DAMVIQNPRYQVTQFGKPVTLSCSQTLNHNVMYWYQQKSSQAPKLLFHYYDKDFNNEADTPDNFQSRRPNTSFCFLDIRSPGLGDTAMYLCATVAGDRGADTQYFGPGTRLTVL.

The rearrangement joins TRBV2 to TRBJ1-2, with 7 nucleotides matching TRBD1. V shed 2 bases and J 8 bases; nucleotides not matched to a gene: 5. The CDR3 runs 13 residues. CDR1 is SNHLY, CDR2 FYNNEI, per germline. This CDR3 is CASSELRTGGYTF. The CDR3 DNA is TGTGCCAGCAGTGAACTTAGGACAGGAGGCTACACCTTC.

The chain employs TRBV29-1 and TRBJ2-1; 7 nucleotides align to TRBD2. The CDR3 covers 13 residues. Germline loops: CDR1 SQVTM, CDR2 ANQGSEA. J gave up 5 bases and V 4 bases, and 5 bases lay outside the gene matches. CDR3 DNA: TGCAGCGTTGGGGCTAGCGGCCACAATGAGCAGTTCTTC. It codes for CSVGASGHNEQFF.

By share of the sample, this clone is medium-sized. The V call is TRBV2, the J call TRBJ1-5; 8 bases agree with TRBD1. The CDR3 totals 18 residues. Germline CDR1 reads SNHLY; CDR2 reads FYNNEI. Trimming removed 5 bases from V and 4 bases from J; junction bases left unmatched: 16. The CDR3 spells CASSLGIWDRTQNQPQHF. CDR3 DNA sequence: TGTGCCAGCAGTTTGGGGATTTGGGACAGGACACAAAATCAGCCCCAGCATTTT.

The chain is built from TRBV11-2 and TRBJ1-1; no clear D. The CDR3 consists of 14 residues. Per germline, CDR1 SGHAT and CDR2 FQNNGV. Trimming cost V 1 base and J 5 bases, with 11 bases left between them. This CDR3 is CASSLGGRRTEAFF. As DNA, the CDR3 is TGTGCCAGCAGCTTAGGCGGCCGGCGGACTGAAGCTTTCTTT. The entire variable domain, with the rest obtained from reference TRBV11-2 and TRBJ1-1, is as follows: EAGVAQSPRYKIIEKRQSVAFWCNPISGHATLYWYQQILGQGPKLLIQFQNNGVVDDSQLPKDRFSAERLKGVDSTLKIQPAKLEDSAVYLCASSLGGRRTEAFFGQGTRLTVV.

The chain is built from TRBV7-3 and TRBJ2-3; 8 nucleotides match TRBD1. The CDR3 is 17 residues long. J gave up 3 bases and V 4 bases, and 12 bases lay outside the gene matches. Germline CDR1 and CDR2: SGHTA and FQGTGA. The CDR3 is CASSSYPDRGETDTQYF. CDR3 bases: TGTGCCAGCAGCTCCTACCCCGACAGGGGCGAAACAGATACGCAGTATTTT.

The CDR3 DNA is TGTGCCAGCAGTGTTGCAGGGGTGAACACTGAAGCTTTCTTT. Residues: CASSVAGVNTEAFF. The chain joins TRBV6-1 to TRBJ1-1; a possible D gene is TRBD1 (6 bases). V lost 4 bases and J lost 0, with 9 bases in between. In germline, CDR1 is MNHNS, CDR2 SASEGT. The CDR3 has 14 residues.

The chain links TRBV6-5 to TRBJ1-5, with D possibly TRBD1 on 6 matching bases. Trimming removed 6 bases from V and 9 bases from J, with 18 bases in between. Germline CDR1 and CDR2: MNHEY and SVGAGI. The CDR3 sequence is 14 residues long. In nucleotides, the CDR3 is TGTGCCAGCAGCCTCCGGGACACATTGATGCCCCAGCATTTT. It specifies CASSLRDTLMPQHF.

The chain joins TRBV9 to TRBJ2-3; the D gene is possibly TRBD1 (8 bases). The CDR3 consists of 15 residues. CDR1 and CDR2 from the germline V gene are SGDLS and YYNGEE. Trimming cost V 4 bases and J 8 bases, with 20 bases left between them. CDR3 region: CASSLRGAGQGTQYF. CDR3 sequence (DNA): TGTGCCAGCAGCCTCCGGGGGGCCGGACAGGGTACGCAGTATTTT.